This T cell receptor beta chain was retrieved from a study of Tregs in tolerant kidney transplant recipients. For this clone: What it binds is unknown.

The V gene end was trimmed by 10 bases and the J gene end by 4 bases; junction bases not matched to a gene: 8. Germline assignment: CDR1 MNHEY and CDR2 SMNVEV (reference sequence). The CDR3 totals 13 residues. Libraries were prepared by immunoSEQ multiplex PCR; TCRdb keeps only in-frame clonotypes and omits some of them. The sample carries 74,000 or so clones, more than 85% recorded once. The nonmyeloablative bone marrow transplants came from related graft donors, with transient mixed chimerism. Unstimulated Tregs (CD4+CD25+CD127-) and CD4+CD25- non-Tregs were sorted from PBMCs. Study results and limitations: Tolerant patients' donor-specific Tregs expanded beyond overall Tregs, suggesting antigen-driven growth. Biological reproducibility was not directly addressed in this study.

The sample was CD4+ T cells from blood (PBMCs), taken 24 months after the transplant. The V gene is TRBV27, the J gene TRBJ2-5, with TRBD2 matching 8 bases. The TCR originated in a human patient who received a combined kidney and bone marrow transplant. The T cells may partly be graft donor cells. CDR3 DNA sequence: TGTGCCACCCGCCGGGGGGGAGGAGAGACCCAGTACTTC. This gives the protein CATRRGGGETQYF.